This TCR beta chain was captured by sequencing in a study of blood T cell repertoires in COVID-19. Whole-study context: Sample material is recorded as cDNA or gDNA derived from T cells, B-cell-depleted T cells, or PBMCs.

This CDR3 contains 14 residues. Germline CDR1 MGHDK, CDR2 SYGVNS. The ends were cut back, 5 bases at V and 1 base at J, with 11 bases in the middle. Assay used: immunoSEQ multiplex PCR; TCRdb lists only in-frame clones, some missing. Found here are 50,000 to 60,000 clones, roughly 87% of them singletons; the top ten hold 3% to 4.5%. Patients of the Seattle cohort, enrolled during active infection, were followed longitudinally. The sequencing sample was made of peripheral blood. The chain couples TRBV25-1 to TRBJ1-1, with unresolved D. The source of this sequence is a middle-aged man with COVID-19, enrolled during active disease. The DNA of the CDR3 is TGTGCCAGCAGTAACTTTCCAGGGAACACTGAAGCTTTCTTT. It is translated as CASSNFPGNTEAFF.